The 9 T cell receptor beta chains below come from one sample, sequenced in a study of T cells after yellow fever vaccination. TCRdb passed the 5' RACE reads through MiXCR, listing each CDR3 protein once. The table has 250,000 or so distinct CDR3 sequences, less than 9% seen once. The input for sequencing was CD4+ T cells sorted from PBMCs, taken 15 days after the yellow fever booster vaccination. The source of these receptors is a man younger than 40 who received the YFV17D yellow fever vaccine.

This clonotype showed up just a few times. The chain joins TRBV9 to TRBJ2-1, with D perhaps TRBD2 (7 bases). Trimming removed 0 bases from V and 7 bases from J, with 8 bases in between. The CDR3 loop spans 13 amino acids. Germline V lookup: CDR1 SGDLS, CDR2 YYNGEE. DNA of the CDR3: TGTGCCAGCAGCGTAGAGGGGGGGAATGAGCAGTTCTTC. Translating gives CASSVEGGNEQFF.

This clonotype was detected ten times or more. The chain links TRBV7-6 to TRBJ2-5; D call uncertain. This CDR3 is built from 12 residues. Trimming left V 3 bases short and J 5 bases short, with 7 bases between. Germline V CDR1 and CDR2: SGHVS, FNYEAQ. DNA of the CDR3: TGTGCCAGCAGCTTCCCCGGGGAGACCCAGTACTTC. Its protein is CASSFPGETQYF.

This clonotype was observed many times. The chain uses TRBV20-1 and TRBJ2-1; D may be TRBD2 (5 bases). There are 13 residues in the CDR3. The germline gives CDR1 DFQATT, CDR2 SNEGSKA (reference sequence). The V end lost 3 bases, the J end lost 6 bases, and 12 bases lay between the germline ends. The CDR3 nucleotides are TGCAGTGCTAGCCGGGAAGCCAGCAATGAGCAGTTCTTC. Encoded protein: CSASREASNEQFF.

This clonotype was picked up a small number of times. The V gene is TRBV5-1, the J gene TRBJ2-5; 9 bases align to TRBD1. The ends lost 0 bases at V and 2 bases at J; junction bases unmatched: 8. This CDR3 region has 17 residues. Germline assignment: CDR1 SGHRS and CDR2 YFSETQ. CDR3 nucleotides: TGCGCCAGCAGCTTGGTCTTGCGACAGGGGGAACAAGAGACCCAGTACTTC. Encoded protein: CASSLVLRQGEQETQYF.

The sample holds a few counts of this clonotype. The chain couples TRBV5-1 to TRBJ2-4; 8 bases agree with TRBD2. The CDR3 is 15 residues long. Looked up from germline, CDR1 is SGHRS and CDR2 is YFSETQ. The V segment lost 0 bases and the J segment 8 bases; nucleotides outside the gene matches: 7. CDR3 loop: CASSLASGQWDIQYF. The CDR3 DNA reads TGCGCCAGCAGCTTGGCTAGCGGGCAATGGGACATTCAGTACTTC.

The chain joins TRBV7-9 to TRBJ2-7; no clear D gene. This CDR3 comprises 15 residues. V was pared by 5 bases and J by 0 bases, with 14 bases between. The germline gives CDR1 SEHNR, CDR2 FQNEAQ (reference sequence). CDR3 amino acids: CASSPPYSSSYEQYF. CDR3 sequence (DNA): TGTGCCAGCAGCCCCCCTTACTCGAGCTCCTACGAGCAGTACTTC.

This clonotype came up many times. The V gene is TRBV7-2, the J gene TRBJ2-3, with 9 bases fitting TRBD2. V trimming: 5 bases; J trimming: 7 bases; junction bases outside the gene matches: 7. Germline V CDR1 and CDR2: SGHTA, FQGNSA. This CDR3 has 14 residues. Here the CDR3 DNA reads TGTGCCAGCAGCCCTACTAGCGGGTACCATACGCAGTATTTT. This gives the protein CASSPTSGYHTQYF.

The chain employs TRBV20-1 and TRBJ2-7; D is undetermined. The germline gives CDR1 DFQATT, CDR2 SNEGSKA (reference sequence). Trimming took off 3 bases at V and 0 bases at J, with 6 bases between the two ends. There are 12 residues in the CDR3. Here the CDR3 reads CSASAASYEQYF. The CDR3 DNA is TGCAGTGCTAGTGCGGCCTCCTACGAGCAGTACTTC.

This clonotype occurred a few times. The DNA for the CDR3 is TGTGCCAGCAGTAGGTACAGGGTTGGTACTGAAGCTTTCTTT. Translated, it gives CASSRYRVGTEAFF. The chain employs TRBV27 and TRBJ1-1, with D perhaps matching TRBD1 (6 bases). CDR1 MNHEY and CDR2 SMNVEV come from the germline V gene (reference sequence). This CDR3 spans 14 amino acids. Trimming cost V 5 bases and J 5 bases, with 15 bases left between them.